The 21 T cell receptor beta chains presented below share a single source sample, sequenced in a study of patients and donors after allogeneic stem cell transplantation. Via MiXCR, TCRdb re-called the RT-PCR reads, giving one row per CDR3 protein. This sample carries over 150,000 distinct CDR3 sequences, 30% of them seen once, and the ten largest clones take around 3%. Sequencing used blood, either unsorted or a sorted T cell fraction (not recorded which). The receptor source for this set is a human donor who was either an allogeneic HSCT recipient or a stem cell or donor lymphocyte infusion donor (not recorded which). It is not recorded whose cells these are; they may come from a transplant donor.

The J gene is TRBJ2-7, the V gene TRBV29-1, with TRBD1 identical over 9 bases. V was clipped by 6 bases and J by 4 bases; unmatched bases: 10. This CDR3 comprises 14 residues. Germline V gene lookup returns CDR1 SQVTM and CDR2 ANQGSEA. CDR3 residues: CSVQQGAKGYEQYF. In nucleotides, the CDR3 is TGCAGCGTCCAACAGGGGGCAAAGGGATACGAGCAGTACTTC.

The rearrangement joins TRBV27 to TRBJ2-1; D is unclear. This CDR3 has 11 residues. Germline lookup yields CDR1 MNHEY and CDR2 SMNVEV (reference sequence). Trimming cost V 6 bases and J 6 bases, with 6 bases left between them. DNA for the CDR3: TGTGCCAGCAGGGCGGTCAATGAGCAGTTCTTC. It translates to CASRAVNEQFF.

The CDR3 sequence is CASSQDREISGGEYEQYF. The CDR3, as DNA: TGCGCCAGCAGCCAAGATCGTGAGATATCAGGGGGAGAATACGAGCAGTACTTC. The chain couples TRBV4-1 to TRBJ2-7; 7 bases line up with TRBD1. The CDR3 loop spans 18 amino acids. Per the germline V gene, CDR1 is MGHRA and CDR2 is YSYEKL. J gave up 4 bases and V 0 bases, and 15 bases lay outside the gene matches.

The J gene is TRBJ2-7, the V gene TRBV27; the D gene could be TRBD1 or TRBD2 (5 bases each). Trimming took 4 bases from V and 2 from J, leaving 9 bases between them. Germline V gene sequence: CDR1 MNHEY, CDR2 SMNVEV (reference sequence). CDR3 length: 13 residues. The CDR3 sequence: CASSSGRTYEQYF. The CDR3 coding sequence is TGTGCCAGCAGTTCGGGACGGACCTACGAGCAGTACTTC.

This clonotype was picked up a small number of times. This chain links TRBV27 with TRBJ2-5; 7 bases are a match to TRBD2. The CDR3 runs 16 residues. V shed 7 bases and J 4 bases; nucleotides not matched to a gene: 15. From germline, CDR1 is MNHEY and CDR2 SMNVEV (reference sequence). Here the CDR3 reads CASKPLGGSSRETQYF. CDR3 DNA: TGTGCCAGCAAGCCCCTAGGCGGGAGTAGTAGAGAGACCCAGTACTTC.

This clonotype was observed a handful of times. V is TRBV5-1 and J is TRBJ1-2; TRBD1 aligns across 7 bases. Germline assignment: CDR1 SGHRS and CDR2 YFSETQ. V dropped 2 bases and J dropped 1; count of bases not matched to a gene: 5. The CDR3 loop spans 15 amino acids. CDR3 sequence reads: CASSFDRVDNYGYTF. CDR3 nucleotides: TGCGCCAGCAGCTTTGACAGGGTGGATAACTATGGCTACACCTTC.

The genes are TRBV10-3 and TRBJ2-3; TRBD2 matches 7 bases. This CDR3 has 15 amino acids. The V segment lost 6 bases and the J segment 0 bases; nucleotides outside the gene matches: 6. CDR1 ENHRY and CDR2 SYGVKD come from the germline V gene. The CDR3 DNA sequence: TGTGCCATCAGAGGGAGCGGGGCTAGCACAGATACGCAGTATTTT. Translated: CAIRGSGASTDTQYF.

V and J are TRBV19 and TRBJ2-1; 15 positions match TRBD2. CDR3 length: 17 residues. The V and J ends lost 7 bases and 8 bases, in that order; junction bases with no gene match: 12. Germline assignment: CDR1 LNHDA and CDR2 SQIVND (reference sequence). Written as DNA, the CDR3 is TGTGCCAGTACCATAGGGGGACTAGCGGGAGGTCTCTATGAGCAGTTCTTC. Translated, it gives CASTIGGLAGGLYEQFF.

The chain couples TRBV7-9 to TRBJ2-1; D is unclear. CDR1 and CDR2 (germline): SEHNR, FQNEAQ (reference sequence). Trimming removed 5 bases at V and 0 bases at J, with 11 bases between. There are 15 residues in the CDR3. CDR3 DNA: TGTGCCAGCAGCCCCCGCCCTAGCTCCTACAATGAGCAGTTCTTC. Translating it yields CASSPRPSSYNEQFF.

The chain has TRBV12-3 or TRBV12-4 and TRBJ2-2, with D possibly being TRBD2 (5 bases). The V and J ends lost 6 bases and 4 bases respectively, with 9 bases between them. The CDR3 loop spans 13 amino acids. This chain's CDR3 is CASRSSTTGELFF. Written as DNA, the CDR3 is TGTGCCAGCAGATCTAGCACCACCGGGGAGCTGTTTTTT.

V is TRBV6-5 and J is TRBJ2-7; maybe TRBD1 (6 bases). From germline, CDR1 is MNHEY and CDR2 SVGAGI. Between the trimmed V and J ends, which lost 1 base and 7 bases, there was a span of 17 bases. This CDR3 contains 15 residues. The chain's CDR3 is CASSYLGHLTGEQYF. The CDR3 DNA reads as TGTGCCAGCAGTTACTTGGGACACCTAACGGGAGAGCAGTACTTC.

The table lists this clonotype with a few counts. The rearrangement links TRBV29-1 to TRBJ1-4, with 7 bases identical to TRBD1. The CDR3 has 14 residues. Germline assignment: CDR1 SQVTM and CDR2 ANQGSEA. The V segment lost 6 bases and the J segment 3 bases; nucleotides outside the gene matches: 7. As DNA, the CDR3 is TGCAGCGTATCCGAGGGGGCCCCTAATGAAAAACTGTTTTTT. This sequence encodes CSVSEGAPNEKLFF.

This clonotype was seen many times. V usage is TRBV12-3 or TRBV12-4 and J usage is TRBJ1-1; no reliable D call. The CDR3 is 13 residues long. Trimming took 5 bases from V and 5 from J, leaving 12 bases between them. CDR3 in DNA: TGTGCCAGCAGTCCAAGGGCGGTGACTGAAGCTTTCTTT. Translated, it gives CASSPRAVTEAFF.

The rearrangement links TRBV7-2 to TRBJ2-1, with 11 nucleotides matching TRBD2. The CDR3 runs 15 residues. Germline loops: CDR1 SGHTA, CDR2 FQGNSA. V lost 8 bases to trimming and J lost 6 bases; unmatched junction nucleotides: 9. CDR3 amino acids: CASRRGTSGTNEQFF. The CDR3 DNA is TGTGCCAGCCGGAGGGGGACTAGCGGAACCAATGAGCAGTTCTTC.

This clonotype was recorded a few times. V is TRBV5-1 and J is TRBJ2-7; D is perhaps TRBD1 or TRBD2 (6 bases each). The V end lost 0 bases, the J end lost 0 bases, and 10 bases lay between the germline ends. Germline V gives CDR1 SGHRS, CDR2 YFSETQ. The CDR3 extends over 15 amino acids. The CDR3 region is CASSLAGGLSYEQYF. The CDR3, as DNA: TGCGCCAGCAGCTTGGCCGGGGGCCTCTCCTACGAGCAGTACTTC.

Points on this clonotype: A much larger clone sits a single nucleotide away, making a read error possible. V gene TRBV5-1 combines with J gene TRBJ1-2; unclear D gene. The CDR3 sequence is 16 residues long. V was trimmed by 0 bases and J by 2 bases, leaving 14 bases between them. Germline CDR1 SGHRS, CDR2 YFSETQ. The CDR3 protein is CASSLAGNFLNYGYTF. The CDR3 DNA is TGCGCCAGCAGCTTGGCCGGGAACTTCTTAAACTATGGCTACACCTTC.

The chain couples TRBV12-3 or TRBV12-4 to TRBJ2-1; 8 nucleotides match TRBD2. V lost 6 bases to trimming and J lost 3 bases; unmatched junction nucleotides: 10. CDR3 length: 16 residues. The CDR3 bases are TGTGCCAGCAGCCCCCTTCTAGCGGGCGTCTACAATGAGCAGTTCTTC. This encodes CASSPLLAGVYNEQFF.

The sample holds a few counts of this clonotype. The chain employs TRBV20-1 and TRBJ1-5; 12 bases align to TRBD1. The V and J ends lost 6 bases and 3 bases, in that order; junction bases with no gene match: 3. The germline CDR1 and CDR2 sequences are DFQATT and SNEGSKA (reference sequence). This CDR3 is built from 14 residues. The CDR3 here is CSARDRGHNQPQHF. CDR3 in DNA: TGCAGTGCAAGGGACAGGGGGCACAATCAGCCCCAGCATTTT.

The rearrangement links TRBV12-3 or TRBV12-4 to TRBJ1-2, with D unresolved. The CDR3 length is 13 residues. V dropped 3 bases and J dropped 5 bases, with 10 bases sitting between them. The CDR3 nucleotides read TGTGCCAGCAGTTTTGACACCAGATATGGCTACACCTTC. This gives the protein CASSFDTRYGYTF.

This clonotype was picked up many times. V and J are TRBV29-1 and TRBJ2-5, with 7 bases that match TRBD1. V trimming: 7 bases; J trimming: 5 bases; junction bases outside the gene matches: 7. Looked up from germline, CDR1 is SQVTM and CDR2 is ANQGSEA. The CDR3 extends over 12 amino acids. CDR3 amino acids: CSADDRVETQYF. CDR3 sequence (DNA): TGCAGCGCCGACGACAGGGTCGAGACCCAGTACTTC.

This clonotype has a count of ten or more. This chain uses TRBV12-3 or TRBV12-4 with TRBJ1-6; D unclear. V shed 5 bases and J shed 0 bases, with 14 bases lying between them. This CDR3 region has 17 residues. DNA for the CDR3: TGTGCCAGCAGTGCGGGTGAACACAGCTCCTATAATTCACCCCTCCACTTT. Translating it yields CASSAGEHSSYNSPLHF.